These 29 T cell receptor beta chains were all obtained from the same sample, sequenced in a study of cytomegalovirus exposure and HLA in healthy donors. It was with 60 Vbeta and 13 Jbeta primers that the PCR ran. Clones were sequenced by immunoSEQ multiplex PCR, and TCRdb holds only the in-frame ones, with some missing. The repertoire consists of about 170,000 clones, with about 80% occurring once and the leading ten covering more than 4%. Material for sequencing was PBMCs. The receptors come from a man younger than 35 in good health and CMV-seronegative.

V is TRBV28 and J is TRBJ2-2, with D hard to call. Trimming took 6 bases from V and 3 from J, leaving 8 bases between them. The germline V gene has CDR1 MDHEN and CDR2 SYDVKM. This CDR3 comprises 13 residues. The CDR3 here is CASRSVDTGELFF. CDR3 DNA sequence: TGTGCCAGCAGGTCGGTAGACACCGGGGAGCTGTTTTTT.

The J gene is TRBJ2-1, the V gene TRBV27, with TRBD1 identical over 7 bases. The ends lost 2 bases at V and 9 bases at J; junction bases unmatched: 10. Germline loops: CDR1 MNHEY, CDR2 SMNVEV (reference sequence). CDR3 size: 15 residues. This chain's CDR3 is CASSLRGGAAGEQFF. The CDR3 coding sequence is TGTGCCAGCAGTTTAAGAGGGGGCGCAGCCGGTGAGCAGTTCTTC.

The chain employs TRBV19 and TRBJ1-1, with TRBD1 as a possible D gene (5 bases). Deletions cut 3 bases from V and 4 bases from J, with 12 bases between. Germline CDR1 LNHDA, CDR2 SQIVND (reference sequence). This CDR3 contains 14 residues. The CDR3 DNA follows: TGTGCCAGTAGTATGTCTTTCGGGGGCACTGAAGCTTTCTTT. This codes for CASSMSFGGTEAFF.

CDR3 sequence reads: CASSVRGSVEQYF. The CDR3 DNA sequence: TGTGCCAGCAGCGTAAGGGGTTCAGTGGAGCAGTACTTC. This chain uses TRBV9 with TRBJ2-7; D might be TRBD1 (5 bases). The CDR3 contains 13 residues. With 1 base removed from V and 7 bases from J, the gap between germline ends came to 12 bases. CDR1 and CDR2 from the germline V gene are SGDLS and YYNGEE.

This chain uses TRBV5-6 with TRBJ1-6, with D perhaps TRBD1 (5 bases). CDR3 length equals 14 residues. V was pared by 4 bases and J by 7 bases, with 12 bases between. Germline assignment: CDR1 SGHDT and CDR2 YYEEEE. The CDR3 loop is CASSIQGRNSPLHF. The CDR3 DNA follows: TGTGCCAGCAGCATTCAGGGAAGGAATTCACCCCTCCACTTT.

The chain combines TRBV21-1 with TRBJ1-1; the D segment call TRBD1 is taken from the table without a DNA check. TRBV21-1 is termed a pseudogene. This CDR3 is built from 13 residues. CDR3 sequence: CASSYRVTTEAFF. CDR3 DNA sequence: TGTGCCAGCAGTTACAGGGTGACCACTGAAGCTTTCTTT.

V is TRBV7-3 and J is TRBJ2-3; no definite D call. The V end lost 0 bases, the J end lost 4 bases, and 8 bases lay between the germline ends. Germline V gives CDR1 SGHTA, CDR2 FQGTGA. This CDR3 contains 14 residues. The CDR3: CASSLTVWPDTQYF. The CDR3 DNA is TGTGCCAGCAGCTTAACTGTCTGGCCAGATACGCAGTATTTT.

This chain connects TRBV7-9 to TRBJ1-2; 7 bases align to TRBD1. The trim removed 5 bases at V and 5 bases at J, leaving 8 bases unmatched. CDR1 is SEHNR, CDR2 FQNEAQ, per germline (reference sequence). There are 14 residues in the CDR3. CDR3 coding DNA: TGTGCCAGCAGCGGCCGACAGGGAGTGTATGGCTACACCTTC. Protein product: CASSGRQGVYGYTF.

The chain employs TRBV7-9 and TRBJ2-3; 9 nucleotides line up with TRBD2. With V trimmed by 8 bases and J by 2 bases, 5 bases remained unmatched. The CDR3 runs 14 residues. Germline-derived CDR1 and CDR2 are SEHNR and FQNEAQ (reference sequence). CDR3 coding DNA: TGTGCCAGCGCCGGGACTAGCAACACAGATACGCAGTATTTT. This gives the protein CASAGTSNTDTQYF.

The chain couples TRBV7-9 to TRBJ2-4, with TRBD2 matching 10 bases. The J segment lost 9 bases and the V segment lost 5 bases, leaving 19 bases of the junction unmatched. The CDR3 sequence is 18 residues long. From germline, CDR1 is SEHNR and CDR2 FQNEAQ (reference sequence). CDR3 residues: CASSPIERAGGRFVIQYF. In DNA form, the CDR3 reads TGTGCCAGCAGCCCGATCGAAAGAGCGGGGGGGCGTTTCGTCATTCAGTACTTC.

This chain uses TRBV11-2 with TRBJ2-1; maybe TRBD2 (6 bases). The CDR3 consists of 11 residues. Germline assignment: CDR1 SGHAT and CDR2 FQNNGV. V lost 5 bases to trimming and J lost 13 bases, with 12 bases between them. This chain's CDR3 is CASSLGREQFF. CDR3 nucleotides: TGTGCCAGCAGCCTCGGGAGAGAACAGTTCTTC. The full variable domain, its missing parts supplied by reference TRBV11-2 and TRBJ2-1, is EAGVAQSPRYKIIEKRQSVAFWCNPISGHATLYWYQQILGQGPKLLIQFQNNGVVDDSQLPKDRFSAERLKGVDSTLKIQPAKLEDSAVYLCASSLGREQFFGPGTRLTVL.

The chain is built from TRBV6-6 and TRBJ2-2, with 8 bases aligning to TRBD1. Unmatched junction bases numbered 9, after V lost 7 bases and J lost 2 bases. This CDR3 is built from 16 residues. Germline V lookup: CDR1 MNHNY, CDR2 SVGAGI (reference sequence). The CDR3 sequence: CASTLGQAINTGELFF. In DNA, the CDR3 is TGTGCCAGCACCTTGGGACAGGCGATTAACACCGGGGAGCTGTTTTTT.

The J gene is TRBJ2-7, the V gene TRBV2; TRBD1 matches at 9 bases. The length of the CDR3 is 15 residues. V gave up 6 bases and J gave up 4 bases; unmatched junction bases: 10. Germline loops: CDR1 SNHLY, CDR2 FYNNEI. CDR3 amino acids: CASSPPGTGQYEQYF. The CDR3 DNA follows: TGTGCCAGCAGCCCGCCGGGGACAGGGCAATACGAGCAGTACTTC.

This clone was detected only a few times. The chain joins TRBV7-3 to TRBJ2-6; D is unresolved. The V gene's germline CDR1 is SGHTA and CDR2 FQGTGA. The CDR3 is made up of 16 amino acids. V was cut by 5 bases and J by 0 bases, with 11 bases left in between. The DNA of the CDR3 is TGTGCCAGCAGCGTGCTTGGTAGCTCTGGGGCCAACGTCCTGACTTTC. Translated, it gives CASSVLGSSGANVLTF. Filled out from reference TRBV7-3 and TRBJ2-6, the complete variable domain reads GAGVSQTPSNKVTEKGKYVELRCDPISGHTALYWYRQSLGQGPEFLIYFQGTGAADDSGLPNDRFFAVRPEGSVSTLKIQRTERGDSAVYLCASSVLGSSGANVLTFGAGSRLTVL.

This rearrangement joins TRBV6-5 to TRBJ2-1, with unresolved D. Germline V CDR1 and CDR2: MNHEY, SVGAGI. Trimming stripped 0 bases from V and 0 bases from J, with 6 bases between. The CDR3 consists of 15 residues. The CDR3 here is CASSYSFSSYNEQFF. DNA of the CDR3: TGTGCCAGCAGTTACTCGTTCAGCTCCTACAATGAGCAGTTCTTC.

The table lists this clone with a few counts. The chain links TRBV6-6 to TRBJ1-1; D possibly corresponds to TRBD1 (5 bases). The CDR3 spans 14 residues. Trimming took off 7 bases at V and 0 bases at J, with 12 bases between the two ends. The germline gives CDR1 MNHNY, CDR2 SVGAGI (reference sequence). The CDR3, as DNA: TGTGCCAGCACCGAAACAGGACTGAACACTGAAGCTTTCTTT. Its protein product is CASTETGLNTEAFF.

This clone was seen just once. The chain employs TRBV4-1 and TRBJ1-1; D gene unclear. Germline V gives CDR1 MGHRA, CDR2 YSYEKL. CDR3 size: 14 residues. The V gene lost 2 bases and the J gene lost 6 bases, with 13 bases spanning the gap. CDR3 residues: CASSQMRATPEAFF. CDR3 nucleotide sequence: TGCGCCAGCAGCCAAATGAGGGCTACCCCTGAAGCTTTCTTT.

The V call is TRBV2, the J call TRBJ1-5; D remains unclear. The V end was cut by 3 bases, the J end by 3 bases, with 15 bases between. Germline V lookup: CDR1 SNHLY, CDR2 FYNNEI. The CDR3 runs to 16 residues. The CDR3 loop is CASSEASRLLNQPQHF. CDR3 DNA: TGTGCCAGCAGTGAGGCGAGCAGGCTTCTCAATCAGCCCCAGCATTTT. The full variable domain, completed using reference TRBV2 and TRBJ1-5, is EPEVTQTPSHQVTQMGQEVILRCVPISNHLYFYWYRQILGQKVEFLVSFYNNEISEKSEIFDDQFSVERPDGSNFTLKIRSTKLEDSAMYFCASSEASRLLNQPQHFGDGTRLSIL.

The chain carries TRBV6-5 and TRBJ2-5, with a possible D match to TRBD2 (5 bases). The length of the CDR3 is 12 residues. V was cut by 6 bases and J by 7 bases, with 12 bases left in between. CDR1 and CDR2 (germline): MNHEY, SVGAGI. CDR3 in DNA: TGTGCCAGCAGGGATTACCGGGGGACCCAGTACTTC. Protein: CASRDYRGTQYF.

The chain couples TRBV6-6 to TRBJ2-6; D gene ambiguous. The V gene's germline CDR1 is MNHNY and CDR2 SVGAGI (reference sequence). V lost 8 bases and J lost 6, with 11 bases in between. The CDR3 sequence is 13 residues long. The CDR3 sequence: CASGVWVANVLTF. The CDR3 DNA reads TGTGCCAGCGGAGTCTGGGTGGCCAACGTCCTGACTTTC.

This rearrangement joins TRBV18 to TRBJ1-1; a weak D match, TRBD1 (5 bases). V gave up 3 bases and J gave up 0 bases, with 8 bases separating them. Germline loops: CDR1 KGHSH, CDR2 LQKENI. The length of the CDR3 is 14 residues. The CDR3 is CASSPTDMNTEAFF. CDR3 nucleotides: TGTGCCAGCTCACCGACAGACATGAACACTGAAGCTTTCTTT.

The chain combines TRBV25-1 with TRBJ2-2; 9 bases are a match to TRBD1. This CDR3 has 14 residues. Trimming at V came to 6 bases and at J to 6 bases, leaving 5 bases not matched to a gene. Per the germline V gene, CDR1 is MGHDK and CDR2 is SYGVNS. CDR3 region: CASRGDRAAGELFF. CDR3 DNA: TGTGCCAGCAGGGGGGACAGGGCGGCCGGGGAGCTGTTTTTT. The whole variable domain, filled in from reference TRBV25-1 and TRBJ2-2, reads EADIYQTPRYLVIGTGKKITLECSQTMGHDKMYWYQQDPGMELHLIHYSYGVNSTEKGDLSSESTVSRIRTEHFPLTLESARPSHTSQYLCASRGDRAAGELFFGEGSRLTVL.

The rearrangement joins TRBV5-1 to TRBJ2-4; possible D gene TRBD2, 6 bases. The V end lost 2 bases, the J end lost 5 bases, and 11 bases lay between the germline ends. Germline lookup yields CDR1 SGHRS and CDR2 YFSETQ. The CDR3 is 14 amino acids. DNA for the CDR3: TGCGCCAGCAGCTTAGGCGGGACCCAAAACATTCAGTACTTC. This gives the protein CASSLGGTQNIQYF. Based on the CDR3 plus reference TRBV5-1 and TRBJ2-4, the full variable domain is KAGVTQTPRYLIKTRGQQVTLSCSPISGHRSVSWYQQTPGQGLQFLFEYFSETQRNKGNFPGRFSGRQFSNSRSEMNVSTLELGDSALYLCASSLGGTQNIQYFGAGTRLSVL.

The chain is built from TRBV5-1 and TRBJ1-1; D not resolved. Germline lookup yields CDR1 SGHRS and CDR2 YFSETQ. This CDR3 has 15 residues. V was clipped by 2 bases and J by 2 bases, with 13 bases between them. CDR3 in DNA: TGCGCCAGCAGCTTACTTACCTCAGGAAACACTGAAGCTTTCTTT. It encodes CASSLLTSGNTEAFF.

This clone was observed once. The chain employs TRBV5-1 and TRBJ2-3; the match to TRBD2 covers 8 bases. Germline lookup yields CDR1 SGHRS and CDR2 YFSETQ. J gave up 2 bases and V 4 bases, and 9 bases lay outside the gene matches. The CDR3 has 16 residues. The CDR3 spells CASSPSLAGPTDTQYF. Here the CDR3 DNA reads TGCGCCAGCAGCCCATCCTTAGCGGGGCCCACAGATACGCAGTATTTT.

This clone has just one count. The chain recombines TRBV6-1 with TRBJ1-6; 8 nucleotides agree with TRBD1. Looked up from germline, CDR1 is MNHNS and CDR2 is SASEGT. CDR3 length: 14 amino acids. V dropped 6 bases and J dropped 4; count of bases not matched to a gene: 2. As DNA, the CDR3 is TGTGCCAGCAGGGGGACAGGTTATAATTCACCCCTCCACTTT. Translated, it gives CASRGTGYNSPLHF.

This chain connects TRBV2 to TRBJ2-3; D possibly corresponds to TRBD2 (6 bases). Per germline, CDR1 SNHLY and CDR2 FYNNEI. Trimming took off 3 bases at V and 0 bases at J, with 19 bases between the two ends. There are 18 residues in the CDR3. Here the CDR3 DNA reads TGTGCCAGCAGTGACCGATTAATAGCGGTCCCTAGCACAGATACGCAGTATTTT. Its protein product is CASSDRLIAVPSTDTQYF.

The J gene is TRBJ1-3, the V gene TRBV7-9; D possibly corresponds to TRBD1 (6 bases). V shed 3 bases and J shed 4 bases, with 19 bases lying between them. Per germline, CDR1 SEHNR and CDR2 FQNEAQ (reference sequence). CDR3 size: 17 residues. CDR3 in amino acids: CASSFFPAGQRGNTIYF. The CDR3 DNA reads as TGTGCCAGCAGCTTTTTCCCAGCCGGACAGAGAGGAAACACCATATATTTT.

J is TRBJ1-1 and V is TRBV19; no clear D. The V end lost 7 bases, the J end lost 3 bases, and 12 bases lay between the germline ends. The CDR3 runs 13 residues. Germline V CDR1 and CDR2: LNHDA, SQIVND (reference sequence). The CDR3 DNA is TGTGCCAGTACTAACTGGGAGCACACTGAAGCTTTCTTT. This codes for CASTNWEHTEAFF.